Following are 9 T cell receptor beta chains from one sample sequenced in a study of cytomegalovirus exposure and HLA in healthy donors. Primers included in the PCR were 60 Vbeta and 13 Jbeta primers. Repertoires were generated with immunoSEQ multiplex PCR, while TCRdb's copy carries only in-frame clones and drops some. In all, the sample yields about 140,000 clones. The sample comprised PBMCs. Receptor source: a man aged 40-50 years in good health and CMV-seronegative.

The chain recombines TRBV7-6 with TRBJ1-1, with D possibly being TRBD1 (5 bases). V was pared by 1 base and J by 2 bases, with 14 bases between. Germline V gene data show CDR1 as SGHVS and CDR2 as FNYEAQ. This CDR3 spans 16 amino acids. CDR3 sequence: CASSLEGRGPNTEAFF. The CDR3 coding sequence is TGTGCCAGCAGCTTAGAGGGGCGGGGACCAAACACTGAAGCTTTCTTT. The full variable domain, completed using reference TRBV7-6 and TRBJ1-1, is GAGVSQSPRYKVTKRGQDVALRCDPISGHVSLYWYRQALGQGPEFLTYFNYEAQQDKSGLPNDRFSAERPEGSISTLTIQRTEQRDSAMYRCASSLEGRGPNTEAFFGQGTRLTVV.

Here the CDR3 reads CASSSGQGGTQYF. CDR3 DNA sequence: TGCGCCAGCAGCTCCGGACAGGGAGGGACCCAGTACTTC. The chain links TRBV5-1 to TRBJ2-5; 8 nucleotides match TRBD1. The CDR3 spans 13 residues. CDR1 and CDR2 (germline): SGHRS, YFSETQ. Losses at the gene ends were 3 bases for V and 7 bases for J; bases not matched to a gene: 5.

The chain links TRBV10-3 to TRBJ2-7, with a tentative D call TRBD1 (6 bases). Looked up from germline, CDR1 is ENHRY and CDR2 is SYGVKD. The CDR3 is made up of 14 amino acids. V was trimmed by 2 bases and J by 0 bases, leaving 8 bases between them. The CDR3 DNA follows: TGTGCCATCAGTGAGGACAGGAGCTCCTACGAGCAGTACTTC. Translating it yields CAISEDRSSYEQYF.

The rearrangement uses TRBV7-2 and TRBJ2-2; possible D gene TRBD2, 6 bases. The CDR3 spans 16 residues. V was cut by 5 bases and J by 1 base, with 14 bases left in between. Looked up from germline, CDR1 is SGHTA and CDR2 is FQGNSA. CDR3 region: CASSLSGRGNTGELFF. DNA of the CDR3: TGTGCCAGCAGCCTCTCGGGGCGGGGGAACACCGGGGAGCTGTTTTTT.

The rearrangement links TRBV7-9 to TRBJ2-1; 8 nucleotides agree with TRBD1. The CDR3 is made up of 15 amino acids. Germline loops: CDR1 SEHNR, CDR2 FQNEAQ (reference sequence). With 4 bases clipped from V and 7 bases from J, the junction kept 9 bases outside the gene matches. The CDR3, as DNA: TGTGCCAGCAGCTCCGACAGGGGCCCCCCTAATGAGCAGTTCTTC. Its translation is CASSSDRGPPNEQFF.

The J gene is TRBJ2-3, the V gene TRBV19; 9 nucleotides line up with TRBD2. The V segment lost 3 bases and the J segment 2 bases; nucleotides outside the gene matches: 3. Germline-derived CDR1 and CDR2 are LNHDA and SQIVND (reference sequence). This CDR3 is built from 15 residues. The CDR3 region is CASSIGGGATDTQYF. The CDR3 nucleotides are TGTGCCAGTAGTATCGGCGGGGGGGCCACAGATACGCAGTATTTT.

V and J are TRBV6-6 and TRBJ1-5; weak D call: TRBD1 (5 bases). With 6 bases removed from V and 7 bases from J, the gap between germline ends came to 19 bases. CDR1 and CDR2 from the germline V gene are MNHNY and SVGAGI (reference sequence). The length of the CDR3 is 15 residues. The CDR3 reads CASSTLGTLNQPQHF. In DNA, the CDR3 is TGTGCCAGCAGCACACTCGGGACTCTAAACCAGCCCCAGCATTTT.

CDR3 region: CASSLVQDSAHGELFF. For the CDR3, the DNA is TGCGCCAGCAGCTTGGTTCAGGACTCCGCTCACGGGGAGCTGTTTTTT. The rearrangement uses TRBV5-1 and TRBJ2-2, with D perhaps matching TRBD2 (5 bases). V lost 0 bases and J 7 bases, leaving 16 bases between the germline ends. The germline V gene encodes CDR1 SGHRS and CDR2 YFSETQ. This CDR3 is built from 16 residues.

V and J are TRBV7-3 and TRBJ2-1; tentative D call: TRBD1 (6 bases). V was pared by 5 bases and J by 6 bases, with 20 bases between. The CDR3 contains 16 residues. Germline V lookup: CDR1 SGHTA, CDR2 FQGTGA. CDR3 sequence: CASSLKLTRDTNEQFF. The CDR3 DNA is TGTGCCAGCAGCCTAAAACTAACCCGGGACACCAATGAGCAGTTCTTC.